These 7 T cell receptor beta chains share one sample of origin, sequenced in a study of cytomegalovirus exposure and HLA in healthy donors. PCR amplification relied on 60 Vbeta primers (plus 13 Jbeta primers). Repertoires were generated with immunoSEQ multiplex PCR, while TCRdb's copy carries only in-frame clones and drops some. Of 250,000 to 350,000 clones listed, around 86% are singletons. Sequencing used PBMCs. Receptors originate from a man aged 40-49 years in good health and CMV-seropositive.

V gene TRBV19 combines with J gene TRBJ2-3; TRBD2 matches at 8 bases. V shed 5 bases and J 4 bases; nucleotides not matched to a gene: 5. The CDR3 consists of 14 residues. CDR1 is LNHDA and CDR2 is SQIVND in the germline V gene (reference sequence). DNA for the CDR3: TGTGCCAGTAGTCTCGGGACTAGTGCAGATACGCAGTATTTT. It codes for CASSLGTSADTQYF.

The chain is built from TRBV11-3 and TRBJ2-5; the match to TRBD2 covers 7 bases. V shed 1 base, J shed 5 bases, and the junction held 13 bases outside the gene matches. CDR3 size: 17 residues. Germline V lookup: CDR1 SGHNT, CDR2 YENEEA. The CDR3 DNA reads TGTGCCAGCAGCTTAGGACTCGGTGGCGGGAGTTCCGAGACCCAGTACTTC. It yields the protein CASSLGLGGGSSETQYF.

This clone showed up just a few times. The chain uses TRBV5-1 and TRBJ1-1; the D is unclear. CDR3 size: 13 residues. Germline lookup yields CDR1 SGHRS and CDR2 YFSETQ. V was clipped by 3 bases and J by 4 bases, with 10 bases between them. The CDR3 DNA reads as TGCGCCAGCAGCTGGGAGGCCGGCACTGAAGCTTTCTTT. Translating it yields CASSWEAGTEAFF.

The V gene is TRBV28, the J gene TRBJ2-2; the D gene is possibly TRBD2 (6 bases). The CDR3 is 14 residues long. From germline, CDR1 is MDHEN and CDR2 SYDVKM. Trimming stripped 3 bases from V and 4 bases from J, with 9 bases between. CDR3 sequence: CASSFGSGTGELFF. CDR3 nucleotides: TGTGCCAGCAGTTTCGGTAGCGGCACCGGGGAGCTGTTTTTT.

The V and J genes are TRBV28 and TRBJ2-5; 10 bases map to TRBD2. This CDR3 is built from 14 residues. Germline V gene lookup returns CDR1 MDHEN and CDR2 SYDVKM. V dropped 3 bases and J dropped 8; count of bases not matched to a gene: 6. The CDR3: CASSFPIAGGTQYF. The DNA of the CDR3 is TGTGCCAGCAGTTTTCCTATAGCGGGAGGTACCCAGTACTTC. Using reference TRBV28 and TRBJ2-5 for the parts outside the CDR3, the full variable domain is DVKVTQSSRYLVKRTGEKVFLECVQDMDHENMFWYRQDPGLGLRLIYFSYDVKMKEKGDIPEGYSVSREKKERFSLILESASTNQTSMYLCASSFPIAGGTQYFGPGTRLLVL.

The chain couples TRBV28 to TRBJ1-6, with TRBD1 identical over 9 bases. The CDR3 contains 16 residues. Looked up from germline, CDR1 is MDHEN and CDR2 is SYDVKM. The junction had 11 bases not matched to a gene; V was cut back by 5 bases and J by 9 bases. The CDR3 loop is CASSRGTGGESSPLHF. For the CDR3, the DNA is TGTGCCAGCAGTCGAGGAACAGGGGGCGAGAGTTCACCCCTCCACTTT.

The chain employs TRBV7-3 and TRBJ2-1; 11 bases are a match to TRBD2. After removal of 2 bases from V and 4 bases from J, the junction contained 1 base not matched to a gene. CDR3 length equals 15 residues. Germline CDR1 and CDR2: SGHTA and FQGTGA. The CDR3: CASSLGTSGYNEQFF. The CDR3, as DNA: TGTGCCAGCAGCTTAGGGACTAGCGGATACAATGAGCAGTTCTTC.